This T cell receptor (beta chain) was recovered during a study of OX40 agonist ivuxolimab in advanced cancers. Study in general: The eligibility criteria allowed prior anti-PD-1, anti-PD-L1 or anti-CTLA-4 therapy, and approximately 40% had some.

The germline gives CDR1 SGHAT, CDR2 FQNNGV. Deletions cut 5 bases from V and 4 bases from J, with 9 bases between. This CDR3 region has 13 residues. Profiled with immunoSEQ multiplex PCR; TCRdb holds only in-frame clones, not every one. Of just over 80,000 clones listed, about 88% are singletons. This clonotype was sampled from an adult with an advanced solid tumor such as melanoma, head and neck, liver or kidney cancer. The sequencing here drew on CD4+ or CD8+ T cells sorted from blood, taken in a trial of the OX40 agonist ivuxolimab. The chain joins TRBV11-2 to TRBJ1-3; D call uncertain. DNA of the CDR3: TGTGCCAGCAGCCGGTTAGGGGGAAACACCATATATTTT. This encodes CASSRLGGNTIYF. The whole variable domain, filled in from reference TRBV11-2 and TRBJ1-3, reads EAGVAQSPRYKIIEKRQSVAFWCNPISGHATLYWYQQILGQGPKLLIQFQNNGVVDDSQLPKDRFSAERLKGVDSTLKIQPAKLEDSAVYLCASSRLGGNTIYFGEGSWLTVV.